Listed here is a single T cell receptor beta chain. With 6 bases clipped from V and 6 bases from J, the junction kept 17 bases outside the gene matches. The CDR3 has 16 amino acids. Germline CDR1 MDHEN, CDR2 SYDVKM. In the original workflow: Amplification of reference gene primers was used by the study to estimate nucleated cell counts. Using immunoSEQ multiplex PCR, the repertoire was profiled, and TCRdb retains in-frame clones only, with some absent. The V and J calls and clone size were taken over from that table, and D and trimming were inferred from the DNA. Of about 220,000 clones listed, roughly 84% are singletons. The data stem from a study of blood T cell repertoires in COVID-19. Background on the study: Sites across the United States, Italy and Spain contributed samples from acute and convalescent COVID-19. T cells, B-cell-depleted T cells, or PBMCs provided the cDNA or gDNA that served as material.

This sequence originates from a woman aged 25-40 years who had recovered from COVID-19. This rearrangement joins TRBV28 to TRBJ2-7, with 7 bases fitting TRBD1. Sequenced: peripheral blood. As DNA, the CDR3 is TGTGCCAGCAGCGAACACAGGGGTCTTCGGGTGAGCGAGCAGTACTTC. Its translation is CASSEHRGLRVSEQYF.